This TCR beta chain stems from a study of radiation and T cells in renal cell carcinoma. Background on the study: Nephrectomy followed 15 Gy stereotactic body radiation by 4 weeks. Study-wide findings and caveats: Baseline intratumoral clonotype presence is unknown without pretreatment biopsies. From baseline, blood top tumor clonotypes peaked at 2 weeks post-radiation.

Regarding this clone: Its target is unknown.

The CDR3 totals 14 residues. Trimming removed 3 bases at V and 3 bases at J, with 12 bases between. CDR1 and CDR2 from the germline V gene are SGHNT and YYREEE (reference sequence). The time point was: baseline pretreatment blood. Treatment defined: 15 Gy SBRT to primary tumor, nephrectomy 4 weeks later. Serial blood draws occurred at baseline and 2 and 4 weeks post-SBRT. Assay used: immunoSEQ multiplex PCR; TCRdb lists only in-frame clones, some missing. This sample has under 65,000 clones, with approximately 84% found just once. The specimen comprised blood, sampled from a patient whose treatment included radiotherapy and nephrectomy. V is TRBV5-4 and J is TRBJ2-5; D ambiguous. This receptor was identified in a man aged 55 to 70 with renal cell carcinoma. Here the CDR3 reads CASSSGPDEETQYF. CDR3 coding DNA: TGTGCCAGCAGCTCAGGTCCAGATGAAGAGACCCAGTACTTC.